These 15 T cell receptor beta chains came from one sample sequenced in a study of T cell responses to AZD1222 COVID-19 vaccine. Method: immunoSEQ multiplex PCR; TCRdb's copy keeps in-frame clones and lacks some. The sample holds 80,000 to 95,000 clones, 85% to 90% seen once. Sequencing used peripheral blood, obtained 28 days after the second AZD1222 dose. All receptors derive from an adult who received the AZD1222 COVID-19 vaccine.

The chain employs TRBV7-2 and TRBJ2-1; the D is unclear. CDR3 length: 13 residues. The germline V gene has CDR1 SGHTA and CDR2 FQGNSA. Trimming removed 7 bases from V and 6 bases from J, with 13 bases in between. The CDR3 sequence is CASTLDPGNEQFF. The CDR3 DNA reads as TGTGCCAGCACCCTGGACCCGGGCAATGAGCAGTTCTTC. The variable domain in full, completed from reference TRBV7-2 and TRBJ2-1, reads GAGVSQSPSNKVTEKGKDVELRCDPISGHTALYWYRQSLGQGLEFLIYFQGNSAPDKSGLPSDRFSAERTGGSVSTLTIQRTQQEDSAVYLCASTLDPGNEQFFGPGTRLTVL.

This chain connects TRBV11-3 to TRBJ2-1; D is perhaps TRBD1 or TRBD2 (5 bases each). CDR1 and CDR2 (germline): SGHNT, YENEEA. Trimming removed 1 base from V and 4 bases from J, with 14 bases in between. The CDR3 covers 16 residues. Here the CDR3 reads CASSLGGPPSYNEQFF. CDR3 coding DNA: TGTGCCAGCAGCTTAGGGGGACCTCCGAGTTACAATGAGCAGTTCTTC.

The rearrangement joins TRBV7-2 to TRBJ1-1; no clear D. Germline V gene lookup returns CDR1 SGHTA and CDR2 FQGNSA. CDR3 length: 15 amino acids. V lost 1 base and J lost 1, with 10 bases in between. The CDR3 coding sequence is TGTGCCAGCAGCTTAGGGTTGCTCAGGAACACTGAAGCTTTCTTT. Its translation: CASSLGLLRNTEAFF.

The table lists this clone with a count of one. This chain uses TRBV24-1 with TRBJ2-3; no definite D call. Germline CDR1 reads KGHDR; CDR2 reads SFDVKD. V was cut by 0 bases and J by 6 bases, with 9 bases left in between. The CDR3 has 14 amino acids. CDR3 protein: CATSDLSTVDTQYF. CDR3 nucleotide sequence: TGTGCCACCAGTGATTTGTCTACAGTGGATACGCAGTATTTT.

This chain uses TRBV3-1 (or the pseudogene TRBV3-2) with TRBJ2-1, with TRBD2 identical over 9 bases. The CDR3 spans 15 residues. Per the germline V gene, CDR1 is LGHDT and CDR2 is YNNKEL (reference sequence). V dropped 4 bases and J dropped 8; count of bases not matched to a gene: 9. DNA for the CDR3: TGTGCCAGCAGCCCAAAAGGCCGACTAGCGGATGAGCAGTTCTTC. This sequence encodes CASSPKGRLADEQFF.

CDR3 sequence (DNA): TGTGCCAGCAGCTTAGAGGGCGGGGGGCAGGACACTGAAGCTTTCTTT. Encoded protein: CASSLEGGGQDTEAFF. The chain combines TRBV7-8 with TRBJ1-1; the D gene is possibly TRBD1 (6 bases). V shed 1 base and J shed 3 bases, with 15 bases lying between them. The germline V gene has CDR1 SGHVS and CDR2 FQNEAQ. The CDR3 contains 16 residues.

The chain links TRBV30 to TRBJ2-7, with 15 nucleotides matching TRBD2. This CDR3 spans 17 amino acids. Germline values: CDR1 GTSNPN, CDR2 SVGIG (reference sequence). V lost 4 bases, J lost 2 bases, and 9 bases stayed unmatched. CDR3 in amino acids: CAWIGLAGGPKTYEQYF. The CDR3 nucleotides read TGTGCCTGGATTGGACTAGCGGGAGGGCCTAAGACCTACGAGCAGTACTTC.

The chain recombines TRBV7-9 with TRBJ2-5, with TRBD2 identical over 13 bases. This CDR3 contains 16 residues. Germline lookup yields CDR1 SEHNR and CDR2 FQNEAQ (reference sequence). V shed 5 bases and J 5 bases; nucleotides not matched to a gene: 8. The CDR3 region has the DNA TGTGCCAGCAGCCCAGCCGGACTAGCGGGAGTGGAGACCCAGTACTTC. Translation gives CASSPAGLAGVETQYF.

The chain is built from TRBV18 and TRBJ2-5, with 7 bases fitting TRBD1. J was trimmed by 5 bases and V by 5 bases; bases with no gene match: 5. The CDR3 has 13 residues. Germline CDR1 KGHSH, CDR2 LQKENI. The CDR3 region is CASSTDRVETQYF. The CDR3 bases are TGTGCCAGCTCAACCGACAGGGTGGAGACCCAGTACTTC.

The chain is built from TRBV2 and TRBJ1-3; D ambiguous. Germline values: CDR1 SNHLY, CDR2 FYNNEI. V lost 4 bases, J lost 7 bases, and 14 bases lay in between. The CDR3 is made up of 14 amino acids. CDR3 bases: TGTGCCAGCAGTGGAAGTACTAGTAGGAACACCATATATTTT. Protein: CASSGSTSRNTIYF.

J is TRBJ1-2 and V is TRBV13, with 7 bases lining up with TRBD1. V lost 5 bases, J lost 5 bases, and 11 bases stayed unmatched. The CDR3 is 15 residues long. Germline V gene sequence: CDR1 PRHDT, CDR2 FYEKMQ (reference sequence). The CDR3 DNA reads as TGTGCCAGCAGCACCCTCGGGACAGTCGATTATGGCTACACCTTC. Protein sequence: CASSTLGTVDYGYTF.

This clone was counted a few times. The rearrangement links TRBV4-3 to TRBJ2-1, with 10 bases fitting TRBD2. V was clipped by 4 bases and J by 2 bases; unmatched bases: 2. Germline CDR1 is LGHNA and CDR2 is YSLEER. This CDR3 region has 15 residues. The CDR3 nucleotides are TGCGCCAGCAGCCCAGCGGGAGGGCCCTACAATGAGCAGTTCTTC. Translated, it gives CASSPAGGPYNEQFF.

The V call is TRBV6-2 or TRBV6-3, the J call TRBJ1-3; D ambiguous. Germline CDR1 is MNHEY and CDR2 is SVGEGT. CDR3 length: 16 amino acids. Trimming pared 3 bases from V and 0 bases from J, leaving 12 bases between. CDR3 bases: TGTGCCAGCAGTTATTCCGCCCGAAACTCTGGAAACACCATATATTTT. Its protein is CASSYSARNSGNTIYF.

CDR3 loop: CASSLRTGPRSVNYGYTF. CDR3 sequence (DNA): TGTGCCAGCAGCCTCCGGACAGGACCAAGAAGCGTTAACTATGGCTACACCTTC. The chain has TRBV11-2 and TRBJ1-2; 7 bases align to TRBD1. The germline CDR1 and CDR2 sequences are SGHAT and FQNNGV. The CDR3 has 18 amino acids. The V and J ends lost 5 bases and 1 base, in that order; junction bases with no gene match: 16.

The chain joins TRBV5-1 to TRBJ2-3; maybe TRBD2 (7 bases). Germline CDR1 SGHRS, CDR2 YFSETQ. The CDR3 totals 16 residues. Trimming took off 4 bases at V and 4 bases at J, with 19 bases between the two ends. The CDR3 loop reads CASSPPTRGGPDTQYF. The DNA of the CDR3 is TGCGCCAGCAGCCCGCCTACTAGGGGGGGCCCAGATACGCAGTATTTT.